This T cell receptor (beta chain) was identified in a study of glioma-infiltrating T cells after dendritic cell vaccination. Whole-study context: Monocyte-derived dendritic cells, cultured seven days with IL-4 and GM-CSF, were pulsed with autologous tumor lysate.

Trimming took 4 bases from V and 1 from J, leaving 7 bases between them. Germline-derived CDR1 and CDR2 are GTSNPN and SVGIG (reference sequence). CDR3 length equals 12 residues. The PCR used 60 V beta and 13 J beta primers. Profiled with immunoSEQ multiplex PCR; TCRdb holds only in-frame clones, not every one. This sample has approximately 99,000 clones; 65% to 85% occur once, and the top ten carry 4.5% to 5.5%. Stated time point: after dendritic cell vaccination, including at tumor progression/relapse. Isocitrate dehydrogenase mutation was absent in all glioblastoma patients. PBMC were collected before vaccination, two weeks after the third vaccination, and at progression.

The receptor's source is a human donor with glioblastoma. Material: blood, obtained after dendritic cell vaccination. The V gene is TRBV30, the J gene TRBJ1-1; D is unclear. In nucleotides, the CDR3 is TGTGCCTGGACAAGAGGGAACACTGAAGCTTTCTTT. This translates into CAWTRGNTEAFF.